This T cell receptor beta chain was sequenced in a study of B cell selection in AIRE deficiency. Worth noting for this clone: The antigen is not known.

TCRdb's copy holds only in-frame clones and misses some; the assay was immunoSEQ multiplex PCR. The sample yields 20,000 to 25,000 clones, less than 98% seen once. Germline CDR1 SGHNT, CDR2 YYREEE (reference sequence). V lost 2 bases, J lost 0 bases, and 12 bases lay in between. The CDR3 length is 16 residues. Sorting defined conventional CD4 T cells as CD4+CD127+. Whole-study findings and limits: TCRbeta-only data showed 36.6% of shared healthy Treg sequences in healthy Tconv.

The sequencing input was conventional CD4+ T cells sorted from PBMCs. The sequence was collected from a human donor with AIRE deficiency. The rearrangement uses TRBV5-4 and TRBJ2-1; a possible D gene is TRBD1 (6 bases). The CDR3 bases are TGTGCCAGCAGCTTTCTGGCGACAGGCTCCTACAATGAGCAGTTCTTC. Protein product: CASSFLATGSYNEQFF. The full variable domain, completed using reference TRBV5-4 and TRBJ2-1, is ETGVTQSPTHLIKTRGQQVTLRCSSQSGHNTVSWYQQALGQGPQFIFQYYREEENGRGNFPPRFSGLQFPNYSSELNVNALELDDSALYLCASSFLATGSYNEQFFGPGTRLTVL.